Given below is one T cell receptor beta chain in context. V lost 0 bases and J lost 2; bases outside the gene matches: 7. Germline CDR1 LGHNA, CDR2 YNFKEQ. This CDR3 contains 18 residues. The sample belongs to a study of T-cell memory formation after mild COVID-19. TCRdb itself ran the 5' RACE reads through MiXCR, one entry per CDR3 protein. In the table there are more than 150,000 distinct CDR3 sequences, approximately 18% of which are singletons. The sequencing input was PBMCs or a T cell subset sorted from them (not recorded which). The clonotype originates from a man aged 18 to 30 who had mild COVID-19 (a few samples of this study predate the infection). Cell type and time point are not known. J is TRBJ2-3 and V is TRBV4-2; 11 nucleotides agree with TRBD2. The CDR3 sequence: CASSQDSLAGGSTDTQYF. CDR3 coding DNA: TGTGCCAGCAGCCAAGATTCCCTAGCGGGGGGCTCCACAGATACGCAGTATTTT.